What follows are 18 T cell receptor beta chains derived from one specimen sequenced in a study of vaccination and CD4 T cells after COVID-19. Their recognized antigens are unknown. Scientists ran DNA taken from cultured CD4+ T cells through the Oncomine TCR Beta short-read assay for sequencing. TCRdb ran MiXCR on the PCR reads and lists one entry per CDR3 protein. This table holds approximately 9,300 distinct CDR3 sequences, about 52% found once. Treatment: roughly ten-day PBMC culture with coronavirus spike peptide pools or control peptides (ViraFEST assay). Sequencing input: CD4+ T cells from blood, cultured in vitro. All receptors come from a human donor who had recovered from COVID-19.

The rearrangement uses TRBV12-3 or TRBV12-4 and TRBJ2-7; 10 nucleotides match TRBD2. The CDR3 spans 14 residues. V was clipped by 6 bases and J by 0 bases; unmatched bases: 2. The CDR3 loop is CASRASGSSYEQYF. The CDR3 coding sequence is TGTGCCAGCAGAGCTAGCGGGAGCTCCTACGAGCAGTACTTC.

This clonotype has more than one count but fewer than ten. CDR3 in amino acids: CASSSKGQGAGELFF. The CDR3 DNA reads TGTGCCAGCAGCTCCAAGGGACAGGGAGCCGGGGAGCTGTTTTTT. The V call is TRBV7-3, the J call TRBJ2-2; 9 nucleotides match TRBD1. Germline V gene lookup returns CDR1 SGHTA and CDR2 FQGTGA. There are 15 residues in the CDR3. The J segment lost 6 bases and the V segment lost 4 bases, leaving 6 bases of the junction unmatched.

This clonotype has just one count. The J gene is TRBJ2-3, the V gene TRBV5-1; D is perhaps TRBD1 or TRBD2 (5 bases each). This CDR3 region has 15 residues. Germline-derived CDR1 and CDR2 are SGHRS and YFSETQ. Trimming left V 4 bases short and J 4 bases short, with 16 bases between. The CDR3 loop is CASSGGTVRADTQYF. The CDR3 DNA reads as TGCGCCAGCAGCGGTGGGACCGTGAGGGCAGATACGCAGTATTTT.

This clonotype was seen a handful of times. The J gene is TRBJ1-1, the V gene TRBV20-1; D is possibly TRBD1 (5 bases). The CDR3 length is 14 residues. The V end was cut by 0 bases, the J end by 4 bases, with 12 bases between. Germline V gives CDR1 DFQATT, CDR2 SNEGSKA (reference sequence). The CDR3 nucleotides read TGCAGTGCTAGAGATCCAGGGATGAGCACTGAAGCTTTCTTT. Protein product: CSARDPGMSTEAFF.

This chain joins TRBV5-4 and TRBJ1-1, with D unresolved. This CDR3 region has 12 residues. V was cut by 2 bases and J by 6 bases, with 8 bases left in between. The germline CDR1 and CDR2 sequences are SGHNT and YYREEE (reference sequence). The CDR3 protein is CASSFTAAEAFF. The CDR3 DNA sequence: TGTGCCAGCAGCTTCACGGCGGCTGAAGCTTTCTTT.

As DNA, the CDR3 is TGCAGCGTTCATACCGGACTAGCGGGAGTACACGAGCAGTACTTC. This encodes CSVHTGLAGVHEQYF. The chain joins TRBV20-1 to TRBJ2-7; 13 bases match TRBD2. From germline, CDR1 is DFQATT and CDR2 SNEGSKA (reference sequence). There are 15 residues in the CDR3.

This clonotype was found a few times. The chain employs TRBV19 and TRBJ2-4, with D tentatively TRBD1 (7 bases). Deletions cut 5 bases from V and 0 bases from J, with 14 bases between. There are 16 residues in the CDR3. The V gene's germline CDR1 is LNHDA and CDR2 SQIVND (reference sequence). Here the CDR3 DNA reads TGTGCCAGTAGTGGGGGGACAGCCCAAGCCAAAAACATTCAGTACTTC. Encoded protein: CASSGGTAQAKNIQYF.

The chain couples TRBV20-1 to TRBJ1-5; TRBD1 might be the D (5 bases). Germline assignment: CDR1 DFQATT and CDR2 SNEGSKA (reference sequence). The CDR3 spans 13 residues. Trimming left V 5 bases short and J 7 bases short, with 15 bases between. CDR3 sequence reads: CSARGQGIQPQHF. The CDR3 DNA follows: TGCAGTGCTCGCGGGCAGGGCATCCAGCCCCAGCATTTT.

This clonotype appeared a few times. The chain employs TRBV11-2 and TRBJ1-2; D unclear. The CDR3 has 13 amino acids. V lost 0 bases, J lost 8 bases, and 10 bases lay in between. Germline V lookup: CDR1 SGHAT, CDR2 FQNNGV. The CDR3 region has the DNA TGTGCCAGCAGCTTAGATGAGGCGATCGGCTACACCTTC. Its translation is CASSLDEAIGYTF.

This clonotype came up a few times. V usage is TRBV6-2 or TRBV6-3 and J usage is TRBJ1-1; D is ambiguous. The CDR3 extends over 14 amino acids. Trimming removed 6 bases from V and 3 bases from J, with 14 bases in between. Germline CDR1 is MNHEY and CDR2 is SVGEGT. CDR3 sequence: CASSSGKRDTEAFF. The CDR3 bases are TGTGCCAGCAGCTCTGGTAAGAGGGACACTGAAGCTTTCTTT.

This clonotype was counted a few times. The chain has TRBV7-2 and TRBJ1-2; D is perhaps TRBD1 (5 bases). V lost 0 bases, J lost 0 bases, and 17 bases lay in between. The CDR3 contains 18 residues. Germline V lookup: CDR1 SGHTA, CDR2 FQGNSA. CDR3 amino acids: CASSLAPGTASSNYGYTF. The CDR3 region has the DNA TGTGCCAGCAGCTTAGCCCCAGGGACGGCCTCCTCTAACTATGGCTACACCTTC. Based on the CDR3 plus reference TRBV7-2 and TRBJ1-2, the full variable domain is GAGVSQSPSNKVTEKGKDVELRCDPISGHTALYWYRQSLGQGLEFLIYFQGNSAPDKSGLPSDRFSAERTGGSVSTLTIQRTQQEDSAVYLCASSLAPGTASSNYGYTFGSGTRLTVV.

The chain carries TRBV7-2 and TRBJ2-3; 12 nucleotides align to TRBD2. From germline, CDR1 is SGHTA and CDR2 FQGNSA. This CDR3 contains 16 residues. V was pared by 4 bases and J by 7 bases, with 9 bases of the junction left unmatched. CDR3 DNA: TGTGCCAGCAGCTCCCCGACTAGCGGGAGTCGGTATACGCAGTATTTT. Encoded protein: CASSSPTSGSRYTQYF.

The chain has TRBV19 and TRBJ1-2; D is ambiguous. V was clipped by 6 bases and J by 4 bases, with 18 bases between them. Germline V gene data show CDR1 as LNHDA and CDR2 as SQIVND (reference sequence). This CDR3 is built from 15 residues. The CDR3 DNA follows: TGTGCCAGTAGGACATCCCAGTCGGTCTCCTATGGCTACACCTTC. This encodes CASRTSQSVSYGYTF.

In its sample, this clonotype was seen a few times. The chain couples TRBV7-9 to TRBJ2-2; TRBD1 agrees at 9 bases. The trim removed 3 bases at V and 6 bases at J, leaving 8 bases unmatched. This CDR3 spans 16 amino acids. The germline V gene has CDR1 SEHNR and CDR2 FQNEAQ (reference sequence). In DNA form, the CDR3 reads TGTGCCAGCAGCTTTACCTCGGGACAGGGCCCCGGGGAGCTGTTTTTT. Encoded protein: CASSFTSGQGPGELFF.

The V gene is TRBV7-8, the J gene TRBJ2-1; D gene uncertain. Per germline, CDR1 SGHVS and CDR2 FQNEAQ. V shed 3 bases and J shed 0 bases, with 21 bases lying between them. The CDR3 has 19 residues. CDR3 sequence (DNA): TGTGCCAGCAGCTTCCGCAGTCGTGTTCTGTCTCGCTCCTACAATGAGCAGTTCTTC. Translated, it gives CASSFRSRVLSRSYNEQFF.

This clonotype was seen more than once but under ten times. V gene TRBV4-2 combines with J gene TRBJ2-7; D gene ambiguous. Germline assignment: CDR1 LGHNA and CDR2 YNFKEQ. Trimming pared 4 bases from V and 0 bases from J, leaving 10 bases between. This CDR3 spans 14 amino acids. The CDR3 bases are TGTGCCAGCAGCCGACGGTTGAGCTCCTACGAGCAGTACTTC. It yields the protein CASSRRLSSYEQYF.

The chain links TRBV20-1 to TRBJ2-7; D is ambiguous. Trimming pared 3 bases from V and 2 bases from J, leaving 8 bases between. Germline V gene data show CDR1 as DFQATT and CDR2 as SNEGSKA (reference sequence). The CDR3 length is 12 residues. The CDR3 here is CSARGGAYEQYF. CDR3 nucleotide sequence: TGCAGTGCTAGGGGCGGAGCCTACGAGCAGTACTTC.

There are a few counts of this clonotype. The genes are TRBV15 and TRBJ2-7; 9 nucleotides match TRBD2. CDR1 and CDR2 from the germline V gene are LNHNV and YYDKDF (reference sequence). V lost 9 bases to trimming and J lost 3 bases; unmatched junction nucleotides: 6. This CDR3 spans 13 amino acids. The CDR3 region has the DNA TGTGCCACAGGGCGGGGGGGAAGCTACGAGCAGTACTTC. It translates to CATGRGGSYEQYF.